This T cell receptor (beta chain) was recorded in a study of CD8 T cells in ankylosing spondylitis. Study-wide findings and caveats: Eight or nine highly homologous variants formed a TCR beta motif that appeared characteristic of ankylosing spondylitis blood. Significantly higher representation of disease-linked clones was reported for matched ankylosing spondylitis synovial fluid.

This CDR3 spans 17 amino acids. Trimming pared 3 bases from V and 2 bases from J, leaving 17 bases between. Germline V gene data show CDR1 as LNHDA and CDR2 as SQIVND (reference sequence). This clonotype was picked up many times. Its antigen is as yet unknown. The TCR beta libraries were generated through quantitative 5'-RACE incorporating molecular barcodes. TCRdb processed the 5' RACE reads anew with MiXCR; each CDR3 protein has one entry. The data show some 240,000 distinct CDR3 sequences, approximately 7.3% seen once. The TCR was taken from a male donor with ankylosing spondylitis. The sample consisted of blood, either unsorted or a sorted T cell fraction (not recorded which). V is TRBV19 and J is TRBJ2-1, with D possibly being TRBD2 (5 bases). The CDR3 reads CASSIADQRQTYNEQFF. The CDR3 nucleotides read TGTGCCAGTAGTATTGCGGACCAGCGGCAGACCTACAATGAGCAGTTCTTC.